A single sample is the source of the 10 T cell receptor beta chains below, sequenced in a study of response to subunit inactivated influenza vaccine. TCRdb re-derived calls from the RT-PCR reads in MiXCR, one entry per CDR3 protein. The sample shows just under 550,000 distinct CDR3 sequences, around 25% of them seen only once. These data were also reused for a study on T cells expressing NK-cell markers. That source adds: UMIs were included in TCR beta cDNA generated by 5'RACE template switching.

The sample was CD4+ T cells sorted from PBMCs, taken roughly 12 days after vaccination. These receptors all come from a man aged 50-59 years who received an inactivated influenza vaccine.

This clonotype has just a few counts. The rearrangement links TRBV5-1 to TRBJ1-1, with D unresolved. The CDR3 sequence is 14 residues long. The V and J ends lost 0 bases and 6 bases respectively, with 12 bases between them. Germline V gene data show CDR1 as SGHRS and CDR2 as YFSETQ. The CDR3 DNA follows: TGCGCCAGCAGCTTGGCAGCGACCAGCGCTGAAGCTTTCTTT. Translating it yields CASSLAATSAEAFF.

This clonotype was observed a few times. The chain uses TRBV20-1 and TRBJ2-1; D gene ambiguous. The V gene lost 3 bases and the J gene lost 8 bases, with 14 bases spanning the gap. There are 13 residues in the CDR3. Germline lookup yields CDR1 DFQATT and CDR2 SNEGSKA (reference sequence). CDR3: CSASWGSRYEQFF. CDR3 in DNA: TGCAGTGCTAGTTGGGGTTCCCGATATGAGCAGTTCTTC.

This clonotype was seen only a few times. J is TRBJ2-1 and V is TRBV10-3, with 11 bases identical to TRBD2. CDR1 is ENHRY and CDR2 is SYGVKD in the germline V gene. This CDR3 has 15 amino acids. Germline trimming cut 6 bases from V and 5 bases from J; bases unmatched to any gene: 6. This chain's CDR3 is CAIRLAGGENNEQFF. The CDR3 nucleotides read TGTGCCATCAGGTTAGCGGGAGGGGAAAACAATGAGCAGTTCTTC.

This chain joins TRBV20-1 and TRBJ2-5; D may be TRBD1 (5 bases). Germline lookup yields CDR1 DFQATT and CDR2 SNEGSKA (reference sequence). V gave up 4 bases and J gave up 2 bases, with 11 bases separating them. This CDR3 has 13 residues. CDR3 loop: CSANGAFQETQYF. CDR3 DNA sequence: TGCAGTGCTAATGGGGCCTTTCAAGAGACCCAGTACTTC.

This clonotype was picked up a small number of times. The chain combines TRBV2 with TRBJ2-7; possible D gene TRBD2, 6 bases. The CDR3 sequence is 17 residues long. The germline CDR1 and CDR2 sequences are SNHLY and FYNNEI. The V gene lost 1 base and the J gene lost 1 base, with 17 bases spanning the gap. In DNA, the CDR3 is TGTGCCAGCAGTGAAGGGGGGAGGAGTTCCCAATCCTACGAGCAGTACTTC. It yields the protein CASSEGGRSSQSYEQYF.

This clonotype was recorded at least ten times. The chain employs TRBV25-1 and TRBJ2-2; D is uncertain. The CDR3 loop spans 14 amino acids. V was trimmed by 3 bases and J by 6 bases, leaving 11 bases between them. Germline CDR1 reads MGHDK; CDR2 reads SYGVNS. The CDR3 DNA is TGTGCCAGCAGTGAGGAAGGTATTCCCGGGGAGCTGTTTTTT. Protein product: CASSEEGIPGELFF.

The chain joins TRBV6-2 or TRBV6-3 to TRBJ2-7; D unresolved. CDR3 size: 12 residues. V was trimmed by 7 bases and J by 1 base, leaving 8 bases between them. Germline loops: CDR1 MNHEY, CDR2 SVGEGT. The CDR3 loop is CASNQLSYEQYF. The CDR3 coding sequence is TGTGCCAGCAATCAACTATCCTACGAGCAGTACTTC.

In nucleotides, the CDR3 is TGTGCCAGCAGCTTGGCCGGCAGTTCGAGCTCCTACAATGAGCAGTTCTTC. Translating gives CASSLAGSSSSYNEQFF. The V and J genes are TRBV5-4 and TRBJ2-1; D unresolved. The V end lost 0 bases, the J end lost 0 bases, and 13 bases lay between the germline ends. CDR1 is SGHNT and CDR2 is YYREEE in the germline V gene (reference sequence). CDR3 length: 17 amino acids.

The V call is TRBV5-1, the J call TRBJ2-1, with D possibly being TRBD1 or TRBD2 (7 bases each). The V end lost 4 bases, the J end lost 10 bases, and 15 bases lay between the germline ends. This CDR3 spans 13 amino acids. Germline lookup yields CDR1 SGHRS and CDR2 YFSETQ. The CDR3 region is CASSGGGTAEQFF. CDR3 DNA: TGCGCCAGCAGCGGGGGGGGGACAGCCGAGCAGTTCTTC.

This clonotype was seen more than once but under ten times. The chain uses TRBV7-8 and TRBJ2-7, with TRBD1 identical over 10 bases. The CDR3 has 14 amino acids. With 7 bases clipped from V and 4 bases from J, the junction kept 7 bases outside the gene matches. From germline, CDR1 is SGHVS and CDR2 FQNEAQ. The chain's CDR3 is CASTTGQGRYEQYF. CDR3 DNA: TGTGCCAGCACCACGGGACAGGGGAGGTACGAGCAGTACTTC.